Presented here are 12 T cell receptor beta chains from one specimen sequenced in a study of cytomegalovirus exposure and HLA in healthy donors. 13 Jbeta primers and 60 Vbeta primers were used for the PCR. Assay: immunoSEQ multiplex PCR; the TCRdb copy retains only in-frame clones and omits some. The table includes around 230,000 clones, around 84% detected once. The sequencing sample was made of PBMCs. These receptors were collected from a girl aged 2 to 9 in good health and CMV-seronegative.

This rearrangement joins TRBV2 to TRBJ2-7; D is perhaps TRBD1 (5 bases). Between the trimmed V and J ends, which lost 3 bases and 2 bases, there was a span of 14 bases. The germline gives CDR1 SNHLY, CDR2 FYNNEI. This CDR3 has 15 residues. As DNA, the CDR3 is TGTGCCAGCAGTGACCGTCAGGGTCATACCTACGAGCAGTACTTC. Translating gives CASSDRQGHTYEQYF. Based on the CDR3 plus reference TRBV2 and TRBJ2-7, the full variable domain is EPEVTQTPSHQVTQMGQEVILRCVPISNHLYFYWYRQILGQKVEFLVSFYNNEISEKSEIFDDQFSVERPDGSNFTLKIRSTKLEDSAMYFCASSDRQGHTYEQYFGPGTRLTVT.

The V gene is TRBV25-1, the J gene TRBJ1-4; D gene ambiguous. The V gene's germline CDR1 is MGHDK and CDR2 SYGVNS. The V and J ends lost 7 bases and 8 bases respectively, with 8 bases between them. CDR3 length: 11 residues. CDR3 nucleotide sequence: TGTGCCAGCACGTACGGGGAAAAACTGTTTTTT. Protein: CASTYGEKLFF.

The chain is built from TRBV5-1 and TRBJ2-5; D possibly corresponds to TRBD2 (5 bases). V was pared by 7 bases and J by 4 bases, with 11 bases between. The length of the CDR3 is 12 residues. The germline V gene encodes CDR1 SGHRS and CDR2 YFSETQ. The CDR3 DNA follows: TGCGCCAGCTCGGACTCCAGAGAGACCCAGTACTTC. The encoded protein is CASSDSRETQYF.

In DNA form, the CDR3 reads TGTGCCAGCAGCGTCTGGACAACTGTCTACGAGCAGTACTTC. Amino acids: CASSVWTTVYEQYF. The chain links TRBV11-2 to TRBJ2-7, with a possible D match to TRBD1 (5 bases). Trimming took 5 bases from V and 3 from J, leaving 14 bases between them. The CDR3 covers 14 residues. Germline loops: CDR1 SGHAT, CDR2 FQNNGV.

CDR3 residues: CASSLMGAGVPNSPLHF. CDR3 DNA: TGTGCCAGCAGCTTAATGGGCGCAGGGGTCCCCAATTCACCCCTCCACTTT. The J gene is TRBJ1-6, the V gene TRBV7-3, with D perhaps TRBD1 (6 bases). The CDR3 is 17 amino acids. Germline lookup yields CDR1 SGHTA and CDR2 FQGTGA. Trimming took off 1 base at V and 7 bases at J, with 17 bases between the two ends.

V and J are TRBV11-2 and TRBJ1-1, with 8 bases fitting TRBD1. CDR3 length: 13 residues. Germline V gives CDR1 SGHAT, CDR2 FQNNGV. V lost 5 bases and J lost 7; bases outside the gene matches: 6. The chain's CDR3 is CASSAADRGEAFF. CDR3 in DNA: TGTGCCAGCAGCGCGGCTGACAGGGGTGAAGCTTTCTTT.

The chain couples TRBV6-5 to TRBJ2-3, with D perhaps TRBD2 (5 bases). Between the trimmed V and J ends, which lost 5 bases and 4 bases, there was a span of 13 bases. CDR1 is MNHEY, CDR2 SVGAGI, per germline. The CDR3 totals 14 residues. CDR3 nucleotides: TGTGCCAGCAGTATGAACGGGATAGCAGATACGCAGTATTTT. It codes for CASSMNGIADTQYF.

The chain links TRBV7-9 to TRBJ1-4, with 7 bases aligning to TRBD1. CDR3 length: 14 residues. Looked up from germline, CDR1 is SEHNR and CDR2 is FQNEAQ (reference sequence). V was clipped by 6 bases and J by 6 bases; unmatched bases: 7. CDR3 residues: CASRVTGLDEKLFF. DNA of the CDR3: TGTGCCAGCAGGGTGACAGGGTTGGATGAAAAACTGTTTTTT. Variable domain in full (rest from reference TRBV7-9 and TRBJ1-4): DTGVSQNPRHKITKRGQNVTFRCDPISEHNRLYWYRQTLGQGPEFLTYFQNEAQLEKSRLLSDRFSAERPKGSFSTLEIQRTEQGDSAMYLCASRVTGLDEKLFFGSGTQLSVL.

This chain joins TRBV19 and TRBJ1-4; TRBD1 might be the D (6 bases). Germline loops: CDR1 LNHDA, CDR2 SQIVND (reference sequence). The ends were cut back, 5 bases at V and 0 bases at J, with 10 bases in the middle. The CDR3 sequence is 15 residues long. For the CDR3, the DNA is TGTGCCAGTAGTGTCTACAGGGCAACTAATGAAAAACTGTTTTTT. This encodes CASSVYRATNEKLFF. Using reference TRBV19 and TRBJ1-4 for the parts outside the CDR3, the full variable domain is DGGITQSPKYLFRKEGQNVTLSCEQNLNHDAMYWYRQDPGQGLRLIYYSQIVNDFQKGDIAEGYSVSREKKESFPLTVTSAQKNPTAFYLCASSVYRATNEKLFFGSGTQLSVL.

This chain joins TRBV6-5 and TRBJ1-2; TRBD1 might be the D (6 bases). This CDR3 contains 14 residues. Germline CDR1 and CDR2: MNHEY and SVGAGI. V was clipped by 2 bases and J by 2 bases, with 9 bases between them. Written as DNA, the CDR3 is TGTGCCAGCAGTTACGGGGGCGTGAACTATGGCTACACCTTC. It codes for CASSYGGVNYGYTF.

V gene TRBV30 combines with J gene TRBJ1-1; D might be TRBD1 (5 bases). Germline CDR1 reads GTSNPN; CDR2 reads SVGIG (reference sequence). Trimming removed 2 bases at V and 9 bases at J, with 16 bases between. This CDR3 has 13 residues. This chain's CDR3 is CAWSSGAGRKAFF. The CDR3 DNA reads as TGTGCCTGGAGTTCTGGGGCAGGGCGTAAAGCTTTCTTT.

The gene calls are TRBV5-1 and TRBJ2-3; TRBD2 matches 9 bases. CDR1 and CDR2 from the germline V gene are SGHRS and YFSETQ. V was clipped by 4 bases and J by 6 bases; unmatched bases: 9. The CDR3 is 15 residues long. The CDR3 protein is CASSGSGGRGDTQYF. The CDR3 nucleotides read TGCGCCAGCAGCGGTAGCGGGGGCCGAGGGGATACGCAGTATTTT.